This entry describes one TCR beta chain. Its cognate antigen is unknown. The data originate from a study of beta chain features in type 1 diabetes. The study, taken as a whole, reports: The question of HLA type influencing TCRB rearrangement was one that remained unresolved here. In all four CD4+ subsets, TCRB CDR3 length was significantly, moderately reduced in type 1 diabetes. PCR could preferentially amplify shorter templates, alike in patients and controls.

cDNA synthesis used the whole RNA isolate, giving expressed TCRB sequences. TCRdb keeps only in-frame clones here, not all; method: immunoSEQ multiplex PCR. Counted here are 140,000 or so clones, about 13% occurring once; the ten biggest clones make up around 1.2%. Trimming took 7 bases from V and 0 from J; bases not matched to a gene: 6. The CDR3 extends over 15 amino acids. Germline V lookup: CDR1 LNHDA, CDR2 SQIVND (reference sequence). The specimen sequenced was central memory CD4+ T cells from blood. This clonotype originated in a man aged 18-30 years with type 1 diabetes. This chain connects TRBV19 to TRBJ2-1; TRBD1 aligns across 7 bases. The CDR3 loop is CASTRDRASYNEQFF. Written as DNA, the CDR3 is TGTGCCAGTACCAGAGACAGGGCCTCCTACAATGAGCAGTTCTTC.